This TCR beta chain was sequenced during a study of T-cell reconstitution after alpha-beta-depleted transplantation in children. Study-wide findings and caveats: By one year post-transplant, T-cell counts and diversity largely arose from T cells that were newly produced. TCRbeta diversity was high at day 60 in some patients (a result of surviving recipient T cells and thymic progenitors).

Comment on this clonotype: Its target is unknown.

Library preparation (for TCRbeta) was performed with unique molecular identifiers. TCRdb independently ran MiXCR on the PCR reads; one entry per CDR3 protein. The table has 450,000 to 600,000 distinct CDR3 sequences, roughly 10% seen once. The specimen was PBMCs, collected before TCRalphabeta/CD19-depleted stem cell transplant. This receptor was taken from a child aged 2 to 10 with inherited bone marrow failure, due to receive a stem cell transplant.

CDR3 coding DNA: TGTGCCAGCAGTGGGACAGGTCCGATTCTAGAGACCCAGTACTTC. Residues: CASSGTGPILETQYF. The chain recombines TRBV27 with TRBJ2-5; TRBD1 aligns across 8 bases. The CDR3 totals 15 residues. Germline V gene lookup returns CDR1 MNHEY and CDR2 SMNVEV (reference sequence). J gave up 4 bases and V 5 bases, and 9 bases lay outside the gene matches.